This T cell receptor beta chain was captured by sequencing in a study of blood T cell repertoires in COVID-19. Study-wide context: Collection of acute and convalescent COVID-19 samples took place in the United States, Italy and Spain. The cDNA or gDNA used as material had been derived from T cells, B-cell-depleted T cells, or PBMCs.

In its sample, this clone was seen a few times. This CDR3 is built from 14 residues. Original processing methods: Scientists estimated how many nucleated cells there were by amplifying reference gene primers. The repertoire was sequenced with immunoSEQ multiplex PCR; TCRdb's copy has only in-frame clones and lacks some. V and J calls and clone size come straight from that table; D and trimming were deduced from the DNA. The table records approximately 400,000 clones, 81% of them present only once. The sequencing sample was made of peripheral blood. This receptor was taken from a human donor with acute or convalescent COVID-19. The donor label of this sample is uncertain. The chain recombines TRBV1 with TRBJ2-7; TRBD2 was called by the table and not checked on the DNA. TRBV1 is designated a pseudogene. CDR3 region: CTKPPGLAGVEQYF. As DNA, the CDR3 is TGCACTAAACCCCCGGGACTAGCGGGAGTTGAGCAGTACTTC.